These 3 T cell receptor beta chains share one sample of origin, sequenced in a study of shared clonotypes between healthy human individuals. Some clones are missing from TCRdb's copy, which holds only in-frame ones; the method was immunoSEQ multiplex PCR. Among over 300,000 clones listed, about nine tenths were seen once. Sequencing was carried out using memory CD8+ T cells sorted from blood. Subset described: CD45RO+ cells pooled with CCR7-negative TemRA cells. The source is a man aged 18 to 30 in good health.

V and J are TRBV10-1 and TRBJ1-2, with TRBD1 matching 7 bases. V gave up 4 bases and J gave up 4 bases; unmatched junction bases: 9. This CDR3 spans 15 amino acids. The V gene's germline CDR1 is WNHNN and CDR2 SYGVQD (reference sequence). The CDR3 nucleotides are TGCGCCAGCAGTGGAACCGACAGGGAGAGCTATGGCTACACCTTC. The encoded protein is CASSGTDRESYGYTF.

The rearrangement links TRBV10-3 to TRBJ2-5; TRBD1 aligns across 8 bases. The germline CDR1 and CDR2 sequences are ENHRY and SYGVKD. CDR3 length equals 13 residues. The J segment lost 5 bases and the V segment lost 3 bases, leaving 2 bases of the junction unmatched. This CDR3 is CAISEPGGETQYF. The CDR3, as DNA: TGTGCCATCAGTGAACCAGGGGGCGAGACCCAGTACTTC.

On this clone itself: A much larger clone lies one base from this, so it may be a read error. This chain joins TRBV2 and TRBJ2-7; D gene ambiguous. The germline V gene has CDR1 SNHLY and CDR2 FYNNEI. The CDR3 runs 13 residues. DNA of the CDR3: TGTGTCAGCAGTGATGGCCAAATATACGAGCAGTACTTC. Its translation is CVSSDGQIYEQYF.